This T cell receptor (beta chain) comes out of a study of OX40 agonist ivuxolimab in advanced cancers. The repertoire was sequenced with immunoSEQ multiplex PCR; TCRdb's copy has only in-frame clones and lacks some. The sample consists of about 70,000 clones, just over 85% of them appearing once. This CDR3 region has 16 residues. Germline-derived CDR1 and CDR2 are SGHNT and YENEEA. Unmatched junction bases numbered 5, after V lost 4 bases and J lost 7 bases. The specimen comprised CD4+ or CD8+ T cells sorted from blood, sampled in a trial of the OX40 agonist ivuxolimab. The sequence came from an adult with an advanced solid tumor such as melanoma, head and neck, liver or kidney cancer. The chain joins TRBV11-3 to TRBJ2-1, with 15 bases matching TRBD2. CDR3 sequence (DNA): TGTGCCAGCAGCTCAAGGACTAGCGGGGGGGTTAATGAGCAGTTCTTC. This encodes CASSSRTSGGVNEQFF.